This passage covers 4 T cell receptor beta chains from one sample sequenced in a study of PD-1 blockade in classical Hodgkin lymphoma. Described time point: cycle 4 day 1 (C4D1), after 6 weeks of nivolumab. Following autologous stem cell transplantation, relapse occurred in every patient, and exposure to brentuximab vedotin varied. The table came from immunoSEQ multiplex PCR; TCRdb's copy has only in-frame clones and leaves some out. The data show fewer than 30,000 clones, under 90% seen once. Sequencing was performed on peripheral blood mononuclear cells (PBMCs), taken before the fourth cycle of nivolumab. The receptor set was obtained from a human donor with classical Hodgkin lymphoma.

The chain joins TRBV11-3 to TRBJ1-1, with 8 bases matching TRBD1. Germline V gene lookup returns CDR1 SGHNT and CDR2 YENEEA. CDR3 length equals 15 residues. The V segment lost 5 bases and the J segment 4 bases; nucleotides outside the gene matches: 9. Here the CDR3 reads CASSPRQGLGTEAFF. CDR3 nucleotides: TGTGCCAGCAGCCCTAGACAGGGGCTGGGCACTGAAGCTTTCTTT.

The rearrangement uses TRBV6-5 and TRBJ1-1, with a tentative D call TRBD1 (6 bases). V dropped 4 bases and J dropped 6 bases, with 12 bases sitting between them. The CDR3 runs to 13 residues. From germline, CDR1 is MNHEY and CDR2 SVGAGI. The CDR3 DNA sequence: TGTGCCAGCAGTTTCGCGGAGGGGGCTGAAGCTTTCTTT. Its protein is CASSFAEGAEAFF.

This chain joins TRBV7-9 and TRBJ2-7; possibly TRBD1 for D (6 bases). Trimming removed 2 bases from V and 9 bases from J, with 23 bases in between. Germline CDR1 and CDR2: SEHNR and FQNEAQ (reference sequence). The CDR3 is 16 residues long. The CDR3 bases are TGTGCCAGCAGCTTATGGGCAGGGGCCCTAAACAGTGTGCAGTACTTC. Translation: CASSLWAGALNSVQYF.

The chain couples TRBV9 to TRBJ2-1, with D unclear. V was pared by 4 bases and J by 1 base, with 9 bases between. The germline gives CDR1 SGDLS, CDR2 YYNGEE. The CDR3 has 14 amino acids. The CDR3 region is CASSPSRSYNEQFF. Written as DNA, the CDR3 is TGTGCCAGCAGCCCCAGTCGGTCCTACAATGAGCAGTTCTTC. Together with reference TRBV9 and TRBJ2-1, the CDR3 gives the full variable domain: DSGVTQTPKHLITATGQRVTLRCSPRSGDLSVYWYQQSLDQGLQFLIQYYNGEERAKGNILERFSAQQFPDLHSELNLSSLELGDSALYFCASSPSRSYNEQFFGPGTRLTVL.